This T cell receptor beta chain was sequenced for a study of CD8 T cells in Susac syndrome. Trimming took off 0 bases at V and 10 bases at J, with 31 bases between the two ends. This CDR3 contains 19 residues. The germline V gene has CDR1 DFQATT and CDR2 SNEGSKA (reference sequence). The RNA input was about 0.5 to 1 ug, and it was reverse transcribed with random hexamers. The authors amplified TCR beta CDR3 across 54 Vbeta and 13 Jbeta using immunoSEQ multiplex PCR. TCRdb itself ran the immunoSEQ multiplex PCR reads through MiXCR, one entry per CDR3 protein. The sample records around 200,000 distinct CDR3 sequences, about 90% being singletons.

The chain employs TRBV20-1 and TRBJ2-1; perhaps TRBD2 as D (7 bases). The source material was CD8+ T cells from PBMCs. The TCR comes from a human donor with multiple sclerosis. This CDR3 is CSARDLRGLRAGSSREQFF. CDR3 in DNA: TGCAGTGCTAGAGACCTAAGGGGGTTGAGAGCGGGGTCATCGAGGGAGCAGTTCTTC.